This TCR beta chain was observed in a study of blood T cell repertoires in COVID-19. Background on the study: From the United States, Italy and Spain came samples of acute and convalescent COVID-19. The cDNA or gDNA used as material had been derived from T cells, B-cell-depleted T cells, or PBMCs.

With respect to this clone: This sample includes further DNA sequences coding for the same CDR3.

Authors' methods: The authors estimated nucleated cell counts from reference gene primer amplification. TCRdb keeps only in-frame clones here, not all; method: immunoSEQ multiplex PCR. The D gene and trimming were derived from the DNA, and the V and J assignments and clone size from that table. The profile shows roughly 120,000 clones, around 64% of them singletons. The sample was peripheral blood. The TCR comes from a human donor with acute or convalescent COVID-19. The donor label of this sample is uncertain.

CDR3 sequence: CASSPGGNYGYTF. CDR3 in DNA: TGCGCCAGCAGCCCGGGGGGGAACTATGGCTACACCTTC. The gene calls are TRBV5-1 and TRBJ1-2; perhaps TRBD1 as D (5 bases). Germline-derived CDR1 and CDR2 are SGHRS and YFSETQ. The CDR3 sequence is 13 residues long. V was trimmed by 4 bases and J by 2 bases, leaving 9 bases between them.